This T cell receptor beta chain originates from a study of T cell changes during pregnancy in multiple sclerosis. The protocol was immunoSEQ multiplex PCR, while the TCRdb copy is restricted to in-frame clones and leaves out a portion. This sample has under 130,000 clones; around 94% occur once, and the top ten carry around 0.92%. This clone turned up a few times. This receptor was obtained from a female donor with multiple sclerosis, enrolled in a pregnancy study. Material: peripheral blood, obtained after pregnancy.

The CDR3 loop is CASRQGLGSVAFF. The DNA for the CDR3 is TGTGCCAGCAGGCAGGGTTTGGGATCTGTAGCTTTCTTT. The chain has TRBV6-6 and TRBJ1-1; maybe TRBD1 (5 bases). The CDR3 has 13 residues. Trimming left V 6 bases short and J 10 bases short, with 18 bases between. Germline loops: CDR1 MNHNY, CDR2 SVGAGI (reference sequence).